What follows is one TCR beta chain and its context. Germline and junction disagree at one end, which may indicate a read error. Priming with a constant-region primer yielded TCR beta cDNA from about 500 ng total RNA. Three nested multiplex PCR rounds, a slightly modified ARM-PCR, produced the libraries for TCR beta. Rounds one and two of PCR, each of roughly 10 cycles, were primed with TRBV1-TRBV30 forward primers and a C-beta reverse primer. TCRdb analysed the multiplex PCR reads with MiXCR anew, one entry per CDR3 protein. Of a few hundred thousand distinct CDR3 sequences in the sample, almost 60% were seen once. The data belong to a study of tumor-infiltrating lymphocytes in primary liver carcinoma. Germline lookup yields CDR1 SGHAT and CDR2 FQNNGV. This CDR3 has 12 amino acids. Alongside blood RNA obtained from unsorted whole blood, germline DNA was also extracted. Surgery was preceded by the collection of roughly 4 milliliters of peripheral blood.

The chain couples TRBV11-2 to TRBJ2-7; TRBD2 agrees at 8 bases. The sequenced sample consisted of peripheral blood. The clonotype was recovered from a woman aged 30 to 39 with primary liver carcinoma and hepatitis B virus infection. As DNA, the CDR3 is TGTGTCAGCAGTACTAGCGGCTACGAGCACTACTTC. Its protein product is CVSSTSGYEHYF. The entire variable domain, with the rest obtained from reference TRBV11-2 and TRBJ2-7, is as follows: EAGVAQSPRYKIIEKRQSVAFWCNPISGHATLYWYQQILGQGPKLLIQFQNNGVVDDSQLPKDRFSAERLKGVDSTLKIQPAKLEDSAVYLCVSSTSGYEHYFGPGTRLTVT.